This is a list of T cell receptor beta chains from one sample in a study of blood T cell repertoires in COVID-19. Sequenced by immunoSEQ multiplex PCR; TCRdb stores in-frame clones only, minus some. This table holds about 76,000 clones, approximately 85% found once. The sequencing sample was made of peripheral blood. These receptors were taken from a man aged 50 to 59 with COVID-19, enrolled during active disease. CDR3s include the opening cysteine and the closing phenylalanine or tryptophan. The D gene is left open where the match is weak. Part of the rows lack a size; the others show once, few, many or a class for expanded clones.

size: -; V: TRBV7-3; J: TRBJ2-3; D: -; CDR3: CASSRRRGDTQYF; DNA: TGTGCCAGCAGCCGACGGAGGGGAGATACGCAGTATTTT
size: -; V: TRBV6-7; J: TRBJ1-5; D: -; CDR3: CASRPAESFQPQHF; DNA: TGTGCCTCGCGCCCGGCGGAGTCTTTTCAGCCCCAGCATTTT
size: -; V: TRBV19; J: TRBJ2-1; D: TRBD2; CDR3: CASSSKGGSEQFF; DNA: TGTGCCAGTAGTTCTAAGGGCGGGAGTGAGCAGTTCTTC
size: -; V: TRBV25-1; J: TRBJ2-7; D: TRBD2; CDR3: CASSESVAGSSYEQYF; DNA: TGTGCCAGCAGTGAATCTGTAGCGGGGTCTTCCTACGAGCAGTACTTC
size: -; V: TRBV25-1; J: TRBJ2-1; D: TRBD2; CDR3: CASRERTSGRENEQFF; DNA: TGTGCCAGCAGGGAGAGGACTAGCGGGAGGGAGAATGAGCAGTTCTTC
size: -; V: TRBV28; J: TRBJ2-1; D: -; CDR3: CASSDYRAPYNEQFF; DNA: TGTGCCAGCAGCGACTACAGGGCTCCTTACAATGAGCAGTTCTTC
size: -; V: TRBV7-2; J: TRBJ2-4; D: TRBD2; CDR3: CASSLKSSGNIKNIQYF; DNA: TGTGCCAGCAGCTTAAAATCTAGCGGAAATATCAAAAACATTCAGTACTTC
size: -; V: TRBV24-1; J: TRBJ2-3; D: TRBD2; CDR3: CATSDSRTSGAVSTQYF; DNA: TGTGCCACCAGTGATTCCCGGACTAGCGGGGCAGTCAGTACGCAGTATTTT
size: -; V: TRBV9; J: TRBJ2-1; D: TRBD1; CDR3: CASSATGTVINEQFF; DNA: TGTGCCAGCAGCGCAACCGGGACAGTGATCAATGAGCAGTTCTTC
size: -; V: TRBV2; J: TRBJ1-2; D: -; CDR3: CASSFGLDYGYTF; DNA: TGTGCCAGCAGCTTCGGCCTAGATTATGGCTACACCTTC
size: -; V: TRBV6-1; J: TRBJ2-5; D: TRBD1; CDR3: CASSEDQGEAETQYF; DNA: TGTGCCAGCAGTGAAGACCAGGGGGAAGCAGAGACCCAGTACTTC
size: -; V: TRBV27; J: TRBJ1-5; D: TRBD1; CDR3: CASSSKGTGEIMRGNQPQHF; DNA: TGTGCCAGCAGTTCAAAAGGGACAGGGGAAATAATGAGGGGCAATCAGCCCCAGCATTTT
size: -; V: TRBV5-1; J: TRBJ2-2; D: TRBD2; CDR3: CASSLGLAGNTGELFF; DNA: TGCGCCAGCAGCTTGGGTCTAGCGGGTAACACCGGGGAGCTGTTTTTT
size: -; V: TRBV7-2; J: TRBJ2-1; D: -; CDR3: CASTPWGGPPYNEQFF; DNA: TGTGCCAGTACCCCCTGGGGCGGACCCCCCTACAATGAGCAGTTCTTC
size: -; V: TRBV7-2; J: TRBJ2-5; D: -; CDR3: CASSFRQGGQETQYF; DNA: TGTGCCAGCAGCTTTCGTCAGGGGGGCCAAGAGACCCAGTACTTC
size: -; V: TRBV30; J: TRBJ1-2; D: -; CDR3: CAWSVRQVDGGYTF; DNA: TGTGCCTGGAGTGTAAGGCAGGTGGATGGTGGCTACACCTTC
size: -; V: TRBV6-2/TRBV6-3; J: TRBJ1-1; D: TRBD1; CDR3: CASSSPGTGGTEAFF; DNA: TGTGCCAGCAGTTCCCCCGGGACAGGGGGCACTGAAGCTTTCTTT
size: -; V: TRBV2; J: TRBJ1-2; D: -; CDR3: CASSEALRGSGGYTF; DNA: TGTGCCAGCAGTGAAGCGCTTCGAGGGTCTGGCGGCTACACCTTC
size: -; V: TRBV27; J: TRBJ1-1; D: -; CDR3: CASSFLRSNTEAFF; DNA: TGTGCCAGCAGTTTCCTACGTTCTAACACTGAAGCTTTCTTT
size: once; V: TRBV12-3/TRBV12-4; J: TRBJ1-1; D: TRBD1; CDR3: CASRRTGDTEAFF; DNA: TGTGCCAGCAGGAGGACAGGGGACACTGAAGCTTTCTTT
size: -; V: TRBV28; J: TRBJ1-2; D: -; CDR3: CASSRQGTFNYGYTF; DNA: TGTGCCAGCAGTAGGCAGGGTACATTCAACTATGGCTACACCTTC
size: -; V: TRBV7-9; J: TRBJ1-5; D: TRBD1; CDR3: CASSLTGRSQPQHF; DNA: TGTGCCAGCAGCCTGACAGGGCGTAGTCAGCCCCAGCATTTT
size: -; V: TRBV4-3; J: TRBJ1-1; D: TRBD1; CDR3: CASSPGGAGGNTEAFF; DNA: TGCGCCAGCAGCCCCGGGGGGGCAGGGGGGAACACTGAAGCTTTCTTT
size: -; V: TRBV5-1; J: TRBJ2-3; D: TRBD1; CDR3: CASSLGQGSDTQYF; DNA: TGCGCCAGCAGCCTAGGACAGGGGTCAGATACGCAGTATTTT